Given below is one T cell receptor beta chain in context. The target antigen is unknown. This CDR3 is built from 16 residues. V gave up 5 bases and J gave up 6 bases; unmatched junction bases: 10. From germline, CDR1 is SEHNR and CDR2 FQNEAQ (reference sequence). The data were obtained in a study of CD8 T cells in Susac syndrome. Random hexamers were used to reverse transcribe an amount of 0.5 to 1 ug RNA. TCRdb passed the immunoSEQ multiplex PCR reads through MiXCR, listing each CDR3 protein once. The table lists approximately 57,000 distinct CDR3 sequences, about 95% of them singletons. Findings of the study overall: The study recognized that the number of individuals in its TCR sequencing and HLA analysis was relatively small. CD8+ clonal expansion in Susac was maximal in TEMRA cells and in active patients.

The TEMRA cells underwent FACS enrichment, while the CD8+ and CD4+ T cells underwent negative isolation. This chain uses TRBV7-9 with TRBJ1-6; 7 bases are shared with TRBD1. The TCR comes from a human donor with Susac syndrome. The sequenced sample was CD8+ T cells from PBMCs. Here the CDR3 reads CASSVLEGAGNSPLHF. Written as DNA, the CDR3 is TGTGCCAGCAGCGTGCTCGAGGGGGCCGGTAATTCACCCCTCCACTTT. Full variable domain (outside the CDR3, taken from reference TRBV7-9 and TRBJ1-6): DTGVSQNPRHKITKRGQNVTFRCDPISEHNRLYWYRQTLGQGPEFLTYFQNEAQLEKSRLLSDRFSAERPKGSFSTLEIQRTEQGDSAMYLCASSVLEGAGNSPLHFGNGTRLTVT.